The following is a TCR beta chain sequence with its context. Its matching antigen is unknown. TCRdb redid the calling of the reads with MiXCR, one entry per CDR3 protein. This repertoire shows tens of thousands of distinct CDR3 sequences, about 19% found once; its top ten account for about 55%. This sample stems from a study of T cell repertoires in cytomegalovirus infection. Looked up from germline, CDR1 is SGHAT and CDR2 is FQNNGV. The CDR3 has 14 residues. Trimming at V came to 3 bases and at J to 15 bases, leaving 14 bases not matched to a gene. The sample here was CD8+ T cells from cultured PBMCs, taken from culture after CMV antigen stimulation. This TCR derives from a human donor in good health (CMV status not recorded). Some clones in this sample may be carry-over from other donors' samples. The chain uses TRBV11-2 and TRBJ2-1, with 7 bases lining up with TRBD2. CDR3 region: CASSLGLSAGVWFF. The CDR3 nucleotides read TGTGCCAGCAGCTTGGGGTTGTCGGCGGGAGTTTGGTTCTTC.